A selection of T cell receptor beta chains follows, all from one sample in a study of cytomegalovirus exposure and HLA in healthy donors. Method: immunoSEQ multiplex PCR; TCRdb's copy keeps in-frame clones and lacks some. Counted here are some 130,000 clones, over 60% occurring once; the ten biggest clones make up roughly 1%. The sample was PBMCs. Receptors were obtained from a woman aged 60 to 75 in good health and CMV-seronegative. The CDR3 runs from the conserved cysteine through the conserved F or W. D genes are given only for firm matches. Expanded clones get a size class; other rows say once, few or many, or leave the size out.

size	D	J	V	DNA	CDR3
once	TRBD2	TRBJ2-1	TRBV27	TGTGCCAGCAGTTTATCCCCGGGACTAGCTATTGAGCAGTTCTTC	CASSLSPGLAIEQFF
NA	NA	TRBJ1-5	TRBV5-8	TGTGCCAGCAGCTTGCCGGTTCCGGATCAGCCCCAGCATTTT	CASSLPVPDQPQHF
few	NA	TRBJ2-7	TRBV28	TGTGCCAGCAGTTTATTAGGGGGTCAGTCCGAGCAGTACTTC	CASSLLGGQSEQYF
NA	TRBD1	TRBJ2-2	TRBV15	TGTGCCACCAGCAGAGATTACAGGGGCTACACCGGGGAGCTGTTTTTT	CATSRDYRGYTGELFF
few	NA	TRBJ2-6	TRBV2	TGTGCCAGCAGGAAGAGCTCTGGGGCCAACGTCCTGACTTTC	CASRKSSGANVLTF
NA	NA	TRBJ2-2	TRBV30	TGTGCCTGGAGCATAGCCGGATTGAACACCGGGGAGCTGTTTTTT	CAWSIAGLNTGELFF
NA	NA	TRBJ2-5	TRBV18	TGTGCCAGCTCACCACCGAGGCGGGATAAAGAGACCCAGTACTTC	CASSPPRRDKETQYF
NA	TRBD1	TRBJ2-5	TRBV19	TGTGCCAGTAGTCCCCGGACAGGGGTCCAAGAGACCCAGTACTTC	CASSPRTGVQETQYF
NA	TRBD1	TRBJ1-1	TRBV5-5	TGTGCCAGCAGGGTACAGGGGATCGCTGAAGCTTTCTTT	CASRVQGIAEAFF
NA	TRBD1	TRBJ1-3	TRBV19	TGTGCCAGTAGTACCCATGGGACAGGGGTATTGGCTGGAAACACCATATATTTT	CASSTHGTGVLAGNTIYF
once	TRBD1	TRBJ2-2	TRBV19	TGTGCCAGCACCACAGGGGCCCTATTGAGCACCGGGGAGCTGTTTTTT	CASTTGALLSTGELFF
few	NA	TRBJ2-5	TRBV30	TGTGCCTGGATAAAGGGGGGGATAACGGAGACCCAGTACTTC	CAWIKGGITETQYF
NA	NA	TRBJ2-7	TRBV27	TGTGCCAGCAGTTTATTGGCAGGGCGGGGCGAGCAGTACTTC	CASSLLAGRGEQYF
NA	TRBD1	TRBJ1-6	TRBV5-8	TGTGCCAGCAGCTACCGAAGACAGGGAAGGTACTCACCCCTCCACTTT	CASSYRRQGRYSPLHF
NA	NA	TRBJ1-1	TRBV28	TGTGCCAGCAGTTTCCCCGCCCGCGGGAACACTGAAGCTTTCTTT	CASSFPARGNTEAFF
NA	NA	TRBJ2-7	TRBV29-1	TGCAGCGTTGAAGCTCAAAAACGGCAGGGGTCATACGAGCAGTACTTC	CSVEAQKRQGSYEQYF
NA	NA	TRBJ1-5	TRBV18	TGTGCCAGCTCACCACTCGCCGGTAGCAATCAGCCCCAGCATTTT	CASSPLAGSNQPQHF
NA	TRBD1	TRBJ1-1	TRBV28	TGTGCCAGCAGTTCCGGGACAGTATCTTGGGCTTTCTTT	CASSSGTVSWAFF
NA	NA	TRBJ2-1	TRBV6-5	TGTGCCAGCAGTCCTCGGTGGGGGACTTACAATGAGCAGTTCTTC	CASSPRWGTYNEQFF
NA	NA	TRBJ2-3	TRBV10-1	TGCGCCAGCAGTGAGTGGGGCAGAAGAGTCACAGATACGCAGTATTTT	CASSEWGRRVTDTQYF
NA	NA	TRBJ1-5	TRBV7-2	TGTGCCAGCAGCTTAGGAGACAGCCTATATCAGCCCCAGCATTTT	CASSLGDSLYQPQHF
NA	NA	TRBJ2-1	TRBV30	TGTGCCTGGAGTGTGACAGGCCCGAATGAGCAGTTCTTC	CAWSVTGPNEQFF
NA	NA	TRBJ1-5	TRBV5-1	TGCGCCAGCAGCTTGGAAGGGGTTGGGAATCAGCCCCAGCATTTT	CASSLEGVGNQPQHF
few	NA	TRBJ1-6	TRBV7-8	TGTGCCAGCAGCAGACCTTGGGGGGGCTCCTATAATTCACCCCTCCACTTT	CASSRPWGGSYNSPLHF
NA	NA	TRBJ1-6	TRBV28	TGTGCCAGCAGTTTGGGCATTTCACCCCTCCACTTT	CASSLGISPLHF
few	NA	TRBJ2-1	TRBV7-9	TGTGCCAGCAGCTTATCGGGCCTAGCGAGCAATGAGCAGTTCTTC	CASSLSGLASNEQFF
NA	NA	TRBJ1-1	TRBV7-9	TGTGCCAGCAGCTTAGCGCCGGACAGTGAAGCTTTCTTT	CASSLAPDSEAFF
once	TRBD1	TRBJ2-3	TRBV25-1	TGTGCCAGCAGTGGGGCCCAGGGGGCCTGGGTTCGTACGCAGTATTTT	CASSGAQGAWVRTQYF
NA	NA	TRBJ1-1	TRBV4-2	TGTGCCAGCAGACAAGGGGCAAATCCCGACACTGAAGCTTTCTTT	CASRQGANPDTEAFF
NA	TRBD1	TRBJ1-6	TRBV19	TGTGCCAGTAGTCCCGACAGGGCCGGTTCACCCCTCCACTTT	CASSPDRAGSPLHF
NA	TRBD2	TRBJ2-3	TRBV19	TGTGCCAGTAGTAGTTTTGGACTAGCGGACACAGATACGCAGTATTTT	CASSSFGLADTDTQYF
NA	TRBD1	TRBJ2-7	TRBV29-1	TGCAGCGTCTGGACAGGGGGACACGAGCAGTACTTC	CSVWTGGHEQYF
NA	TRBD2	TRBJ2-1	TRBV7-6	TGTGCCAGCAGCGGCCCTGGCGGGAGGGCACGAAACAATGAGCAGTTCTTC	CASSGPGGRARNNEQFF
once	NA	TRBJ1-5	TRBV28	TGTGCCAGCAGTTTATTAGGTGAGCGGCATTTT	CASSLLGERHF
NA	NA	TRBJ1-1	TRBV6-5	TGTGCCAGCAGCCTGACAGACATGAACACTGAAGCTTTCTTT	CASSLTDMNTEAFF
NA	NA	TRBJ2-1	TRBV5-1	TGCGCCAGCAGCTTGGCCCAGGGGGGCCCCTACAATGAGCAGTTCTTC	CASSLAQGGPYNEQFF
NA	NA	TRBJ1-1	TRBV19	TGTGCCAGTACCAGCGGTGTGAACACTGAAGCTTTCTTT	CASTSGVNTEAFF
NA	TRBD1	TRBJ1-2	TRBV7-9	TGTGCCAGCAGCCCAGATCGGACAGGGACCTATGGCTACACCTTC	CASSPDRTGTYGYTF
NA	TRBD2	TRBJ2-3	TRBV13	TGTGCCAGCAGCTTAGGCCTTGGGACTAGCGGGAAGAGGATGGATACGCAGTATTTT	CASSLGLGTSGKRMDTQYF
NA	NA	TRBJ2-7	TRBV6-5	TGTGCCAGCAGTTACTCGGCTCGGGGGACCTACGAGCAGTACTTC	CASSYSARGTYEQYF
once	TRBD2	TRBJ2-4	TRBV4-1	TGCGCCAGCAGCCAAGAGGGGACTAGCAGTTATGCCAAAAACATTCAGTACTTC	CASSQEGTSSYAKNIQYF
few	NA	TRBJ1-5	TRBV7-9	TGTTCCAGCAGCTTAGGGAGGGCCCAGCCCCAGCATTTT	CSSSLGRAQPQHF
NA	NA	TRBJ2-2	TRBV7-6	TGTGCCAGCAGCTTTAGGGGGTACACCGGGGAGCTGTTTTTT	CASSFRGYTGELFF
NA	NA	TRBJ1-3	TRBV7-2	TGTGCCAGCAGCCTGCGGGGGGGGGTTCAAGGAAACACCATATATTTT	CASSLRGGVQGNTIYF
NA	TRBD1	TRBJ1-6	TRBV4-1	TGCGCCAGCAGCCAAGGGACAGGGGGCCGGCCCCTCCACTTT	CASSQGTGGRPLHF
NA	NA	TRBJ1-5	TRBV28	TGTGCCAGCAGTTTCACCTTGACAGGAGCCGCGAGCAATCAGCCCCAGCATTTT	CASSFTLTGAASNQPQHF